These 27 T cell receptor beta chains were all obtained from the same sample, sequenced in a study of long-term antiretroviral therapy in people with HIV. The assay, immunoSEQ v3.0, was run at survey level. The method was immunoSEQ multiplex PCR; TCRdb's version includes in-frame clones alone and lacks a portion of them. Among about 25,000 clones listed, over 90% were seen once. Source: unsorted PBMCs, taken 7.6 years after starting antiretroviral therapy. The source of these receptors is a woman in her forties with HIV.

The chain recombines TRBV6-5 with TRBJ1-2, with a tentative D call TRBD1 (5 bases). The CDR3 extends over 13 amino acids. CDR1 and CDR2 from the germline V gene are MNHEY and SVGAGI. The ends were cut back, 10 bases at V and 8 bases at J, with 20 bases in the middle. The CDR3 DNA reads as TGTGCCACAACCTCAGGGTCCGCGAGGGGCTACACCTTC. Its protein is CATTSGSARGYTF.

The gene calls are TRBV14 and TRBJ1-2; D is unclear. The CDR3 has 13 amino acids. Germline CDR1 reads SGHDN; CDR2 reads FVKESK. With 5 bases removed from V and 1 base from J, the gap between germline ends came to 8 bases. This CDR3 is CASSSKSNYGYTF. CDR3 sequence (DNA): TGTGCCAGCAGCTCAAAGAGTAACTATGGCTACACCTTC. The full variable domain, its missing parts supplied by reference TRBV14 and TRBJ1-2, is EAGVTQFPSHSVIEKGQTVTLRCDPISGHDNLYWYRRVMGKEIKFLLHFVKESKQDESGMPNNRFLAERTGGTYSTLKVQPAELEDSGVYFCASSSKSNYGYTFGSGTRLTVV.

This sequence joins TRBV5-1 and TRBJ1-1; the match to TRBD1 covers 9 bases. The CDR3 has 16 residues. Germline V gene data show CDR1 as SGHRS and CDR2 as YFSETQ. V was clipped by 4 bases and J by 0 bases; unmatched bases: 7. CDR3 amino acids: CASSTGQGPLNTEAFF. The CDR3 region has the DNA TGCGCCAGCAGCACCGGACAGGGGCCCTTGAACACTGAAGCTTTCTTT. Full variable domain (remainder filled in from reference TRBV5-1 and TRBJ1-1): KAGVTQTPRYLIKTRGQQVTLSCSPISGHRSVSWYQQTPGQGLQFLFEYFSETQRNKGNFPGRFSGRQFSNSRSEMNVSTLELGDSALYLCASSTGQGPLNTEAFFGQGTRLTVV.

This chain connects TRBV5-1 to TRBJ1-2; TRBD1 matches 10 bases. Trimming cost V 3 bases and J 4 bases; bases outside gene matches: 6. The CDR3 covers 15 residues. In germline, CDR1 is SGHRS, CDR2 YFSETQ. As DNA, the CDR3 is TGCGCCAGCAGCTACGGGGGACAGGGGAGCTATGGCTACACCTTC. Protein: CASSYGGQGSYGYTF.

The chain combines TRBV7-2 with TRBJ1-1, with D possibly being TRBD1 (6 bases). The CDR3 is made up of 16 amino acids. Germline-derived CDR1 and CDR2 are SGHTA and FQGNSA. Trimming shortened V by 3 bases and J by 0 bases, and 14 bases separated the two germline ends. The CDR3 DNA is TGTGCCAGCAGCTTGCTCGGGCAGGGGATGAACACTGAAGCTTTCTTT. It is translated as CASSLLGQGMNTEAFF.

This sequence joins TRBV6-1 and TRBJ1-5; possibly TRBD1 for D (5 bases). The length of the CDR3 is 15 residues. Looked up from germline, CDR1 is MNHNS and CDR2 is SASEGT. V dropped 2 bases and J dropped 6 bases, with 14 bases sitting between them. CDR3: CASSESTGGSQPQHF. The CDR3, as DNA: TGTGCCAGCAGTGAAAGCACGGGGGGGAGTCAGCCCCAGCATTTT.

This chain links TRBV19 with TRBJ2-6, with a tentative D call TRBD1 (5 bases). CDR1 LNHDA and CDR2 SQIVND come from the germline V gene (reference sequence). Trimming cost V 4 bases and J 1 base, with 17 bases left between them. The CDR3 totals 18 residues. Here the CDR3 DNA reads TGTGCCAGTAGTACCCCCTTGGGGCAAATGTCTGGGGCCAACGTCCTGACTTTC. As protein: CASSTPLGQMSGANVLTF.

The chain employs TRBV27 and TRBJ2-7, with 11 bases that match TRBD1. After removal of 4 bases from V and 6 bases from J, the junction contained 5 bases not matched to a gene. CDR3 size: 14 residues. Per the germline V gene, CDR1 is MNHEY and CDR2 is SMNVEV (reference sequence). This chain's CDR3 is CASSSPGQGVEQYF. CDR3 sequence (DNA): TGTGCCAGCAGTTCACCGGGACAGGGGGTCGAGCAGTACTTC.

V gene TRBV5-4 combines with J gene TRBJ2-1; unclear D gene. Trimming took off 2 bases at V and 10 bases at J, with 7 bases between the two ends. CDR1 is SGHNT and CDR2 is YYREEE in the germline V gene (reference sequence). The CDR3 is 11 residues long. Written as DNA, the CDR3 is TGTGCCAGCAGCTTCTCTATGGAGCAGTTCTTC. Its protein product is CASSFSMEQFF.

The gene calls are TRBV5-1 and TRBJ2-5, with 10 bases that match TRBD2. This CDR3 region has 16 residues. The V gene's germline CDR1 is SGHRS and CDR2 YFSETQ. J was trimmed by 1 base and V by 4 bases; bases with no gene match: 7. The CDR3 coding sequence is TGCGCCAGCAGCCCTATGACTAGCGGGTTCCAAGAGACCCAGTACTTC. Translated: CASSPMTSGFQETQYF.

The chain employs TRBV29-1 and TRBJ2-1; D possibly matches TRBD1 or TRBD2 (6 bases each). The germline V gene encodes CDR1 SQVTM and CDR2 ANQGSEA. Trimming shortened V by 8 bases and J by 0 bases, and 17 bases separated the two germline ends. The CDR3 is 15 residues long. The CDR3 region is CSISGGLVSYNEQFF. The CDR3 DNA reads TGCAGCATTTCTGGGGGGCTTGTCTCCTACAATGAGCAGTTCTTC.

V gene TRBV19 combines with J gene TRBJ1-2; D may be TRBD1 (5 bases). CDR3 length: 13 amino acids. Germline CDR1 LNHDA, CDR2 SQIVND (reference sequence). The V end lost 5 bases, the J end lost 8 bases, and 15 bases lay between the germline ends. The CDR3 nucleotides read TGTGCCAGTAGTCCCCGGGACTCTATGGGCTACACCTTC. Translating it yields CASSPRDSMGYTF.

The chain recombines TRBV18 with TRBJ1-1, with TRBD1 matching 9 bases. This CDR3 is 14 amino acids long. The junction had 10 bases not matched to a gene; V was cut back by 6 bases and J by 8 bases. The V gene's germline CDR1 is KGHSH and CDR2 LQKENI. The CDR3 sequence is CASSPGTGRFEAFF. CDR3 DNA: TGTGCCAGCTCTCCCGGGACAGGGCGATTCGAAGCTTTCTTT.

The chain has TRBV27 and TRBJ1-1; D unclear. From germline, CDR1 is MNHEY and CDR2 SMNVEV (reference sequence). Trimming left V 5 bases short and J 1 base short, with 14 bases between. This CDR3 has 15 residues. The CDR3 here is CASSTPGDSNTEAFF. The DNA for the CDR3 is TGTGCCAGCAGTACCCCGGGAGATTCGAACACTGAAGCTTTCTTT.

The rearrangement joins TRBV11-3 to TRBJ1-2; D is uncertain. Trimming took 3 bases from V and 6 from J, leaving 11 bases between them. The V gene's germline CDR1 is SGHNT and CDR2 YENEEA. The CDR3 sequence is 13 residues long. In nucleotides, the CDR3 is TGTGCCAGCAGCTTTAGCCCGGAGGATGGCTACACCTTC. The encoded protein is CASSFSPEDGYTF.

V is TRBV2 and J is TRBJ1-2; D unresolved. The CDR3 length is 13 residues. V shed 1 base and J shed 7 bases, with 10 bases lying between them. Germline V gene sequence: CDR1 SNHLY, CDR2 FYNNEI. The CDR3 sequence: CASSEDFIGGYTF. CDR3 in DNA: TGTGCCAGCAGTGAAGATTTCATCGGTGGCTACACCTTC.

The V and J genes are TRBV29-1 and TRBJ1-2, with TRBD1 identical over 7 bases. The CDR3 sequence is 13 residues long. CDR1 and CDR2 (germline): SQVTM, ANQGSEA. V was clipped by 5 bases and J by 2 bases; unmatched bases: 5. The CDR3 DNA reads TGCAGCGTTAAACAGGGGCTGAACTATGGCTACACCTTC. It is translated as CSVKQGLNYGYTF.

The chain couples TRBV10-3 to TRBJ2-7, with TRBD2 matching over 7 bases. In germline, CDR1 is ENHRY, CDR2 SYGVKD. The CDR3 loop spans 13 amino acids. V lost 2 bases, J lost 4 bases, and 2 bases stayed unmatched. The CDR3 reads CAISEPSGYEQYF. CDR3 nucleotides: TGTGCCATCAGTGAGCCTAGCGGTTACGAGCAGTACTTC.

The V gene is TRBV9, the J gene TRBJ2-1; D might be TRBD2 (7 bases). The germline CDR1 and CDR2 sequences are SGDLS and YYNGEE. Between the trimmed V and J ends, which lost 3 bases and 4 bases, there was a span of 14 bases. The CDR3 is made up of 15 amino acids. CDR3 in amino acids: CASSAAGASYNEQFF. The DNA of the CDR3 is TGTGCCAGCAGCGCCGCGGGGGCCAGTTACAATGAGCAGTTCTTC.

The rearrangement uses TRBV7-2 and TRBJ2-1, with 7 positions matching TRBD1. Trimming took 1 base from V and 5 from J; bases not matched to a gene: 11. Germline V gene sequence: CDR1 SGHTA, CDR2 FQGNSA. The CDR3 runs to 17 residues. The CDR3 reads CASSLGPQGVANNEQFF. The CDR3 DNA reads as TGTGCCAGCAGCTTAGGACCTCAGGGGGTTGCAAACAATGAGCAGTTCTTC.

The chain is built from TRBV4-1 and TRBJ2-3; TRBD1 matches at 10 bases. From germline, CDR1 is MGHRA and CDR2 YSYEKL. The CDR3 has 16 residues. The V and J ends lost 4 bases and 3 bases, in that order; junction bases with no gene match: 7. The CDR3 loop reads CASSRIPGQGTDTQYF. CDR3 nucleotides: TGCGCCAGCAGCCGCATACCGGGACAGGGGACAGATACGCAGTATTTT.

The chain links TRBV2 to TRBJ2-4; D may be TRBD2 (7 bases). Germline values: CDR1 SNHLY, CDR2 FYNNEI. The V gene lost 6 bases and the J gene lost 0 bases, with 21 bases spanning the gap. The CDR3 length is 18 residues. This CDR3 is CASRATKGGTLAKNIQYF. CDR3 DNA sequence: TGTGCCAGCAGAGCCACCAAGGGGGGGACGCTAGCCAAAAACATTCAGTACTTC.

The chain joins TRBV20-1 to TRBJ2-7; D might be TRBD1 (5 bases). Germline assignment: CDR1 DFQATT and CDR2 SNEGSKA (reference sequence). Trimming removed 2 bases from V and 4 bases from J, with 6 bases in between. This CDR3 region has 11 residues. The CDR3 here is CSARQGYEQYF. The CDR3 DNA reads TGCAGTGCTAGACAGGGATACGAGCAGTACTTC.

The chain links TRBV10-3 to TRBJ1-2; 8 nucleotides align to TRBD1. Germline values: CDR1 ENHRY, CDR2 SYGVKD. CDR3 length: 14 amino acids. V lost 0 bases to trimming and J lost 7 bases; unmatched junction nucleotides: 4. CDR3: CAISESGRGLGYTF. The CDR3, as DNA: TGTGCCATCAGTGAGTCTGGCAGGGGGCTTGGCTACACCTTC.

The chain employs TRBV6-5 and TRBJ1-1; D is unresolved. The CDR3 spans 13 residues. V was trimmed by 8 bases and J by 6 bases, leaving 16 bases between them. Germline assignment: CDR1 MNHEY and CDR2 SVGAGI. The CDR3 nucleotides read TGTGCCAGCCGGCAAGTACGAAACGCTGAAGCTTTCTTT. Its protein product is CASRQVRNAEAFF.

The chain combines TRBV7-9 with TRBJ1-2; perhaps TRBD1 as D (5 bases). The CDR3 is 15 residues long. The V end lost 1 base, the J end lost 2 bases, and 11 bases lay between the germline ends. Looked up from germline, CDR1 is SEHNR and CDR2 is FQNEAQ (reference sequence). The CDR3 nucleotides are TGTGCCAGCAGCTTAGTGCAGGGAGCCAACTATGGCTACACCTTC. It codes for CASSLVQGANYGYTF. Full variable domain (rest looked up from reference TRBV7-9 and TRBJ1-2): DTGVSQNPRHKITKRGQNVTFRCDPISEHNRLYWYRQTLGQGPEFLTYFQNEAQLEKSRLLSDRFSAERPKGSFSTLEIQRTEQGDSAMYLCASSLVQGANYGYTFGSGTRLTVV.

The chain uses TRBV9 and TRBJ1-5; TRBD1 is a possible D gene (6 bases). In germline, CDR1 is SGDLS, CDR2 YYNGEE. Trimming cost V 0 bases and J 7 bases, with 14 bases left between them. The CDR3 totals 15 residues. CDR3 DNA sequence: TGTGCCAGCAGCGTAGGGGGCAGGGGAGACCAGCCCCAGCATTTT. As protein: CASSVGGRGDQPQHF.